The present TCR beta chain was sequenced within a study of T cell changes during pregnancy in multiple sclerosis. Measured with immunoSEQ multiplex PCR; TCRdb has only the in-frame clones, and not every one. The repertoire holds about 61,000 clones, with approximately 90% as singletons. CDR1 MNHNS and CDR2 SASEGT come from the germline V gene. The CDR3 covers 14 residues. V shed 6 bases and J shed 1 base, with 11 bases lying between them. This sample comprised peripheral blood, obtained in the first trimester of pregnancy. The source of this sequence is a female donor in good health, enrolled as a control in a pregnancy study. The rearrangement links TRBV6-1 to TRBJ2-3; D is unclear. This chain's CDR3 is CASSLGLRTDTQYF. The CDR3 region has the DNA TGTGCCAGCAGCCTGGGCCTGCGCACAGATACGCAGTATTTT.